A selection of T cell receptor beta chains follows, all from one sample in a study of glioma-infiltrating T cells after dendritic cell vaccination. Sequencing was performed with immunoSEQ multiplex PCR; in TCRdb, only in-frame clones are kept and a portion is missing. Found here are 75,000 to 95,000 clones, roughly 87% of them singletons; the top ten hold 2% to 2.5%. The sequences come from blood, collected after dendritic cell vaccination. The receptors shown here come from a human donor with glioblastoma. The conserved cysteine and the conserved F or W are not part of the CDR3 here. The D gene is left open where the match is weak.

D	J	V	CDR3
NA	TRBJ2-6	TRBV5-4	ASSSERAGANVLT
TRBD2	TRBJ2-5	TRBV6-1	ASSTRLAGQETQY
TRBD1	TRBJ1-1	TRBV7-2	ASSLASGGWNTEAF
TRBD1	TRBJ2-3	TRBV5-1	ASSGTGGTDTQY
TRBD1	TRBJ1-2	TRBV5-6	ASSLLWDRERDGYT
TRBD1	TRBJ1-2	TRBV6-5	ATHGTGFGGYT
NA	TRBJ2-2	TRBV5-6	ASIRGGADGTGELF
TRBD2	TRBJ2-7	TRBV5-6	ASSLRGGGAPYEQY
TRBD1	TRBJ1-2	TRBV13	ASSVGWDRGYNWDYGYT
TRBD2	TRBJ2-5	TRBV6-5	ASSNWGGETQY
NA	TRBJ1-4	TRBV19	ASRRQNQGSNEKLF
NA	TRBJ2-2	TRBV9	ASSVDGRNTGELF
TRBD1	TRBJ1-5	TRBV7-2	ASGPTGVSNQPQH
NA	TRBJ2-1	TRBV7-3	ASSLLDYNEQF
NA	TRBJ1-2	TRBV7-3	ASSLEGAYGYT
TRBD2	TRBJ2-7	TRBV4-3	ASSQAPPGLAPYEQY
NA	TRBJ1-1	TRBV4-1	ASSQVTLGAGLNTEAF
NA	TRBJ1-1	TRBV10-3	AIRTGREGTEAF
TRBD1	TRBJ1-1	TRBV18	ASSRFSRDRGSRNTEAF
NA	TRBJ2-3	TRBV7-9	ASSSSEVTDTQY
TRBD1	TRBJ2-1	TRBV19	ASRRGQGVSNEQF
TRBD2	TRBJ2-1	TRBV5-4	ASSEGSGGISYNEQF
NA	TRBJ1-5	TRBV5-5	ASSSDANRVGRQH
NA	TRBJ2-7	TRBV2	ASGHDSYEQY
NA	TRBJ2-7	TRBV6-5	ASSSDGSSNEQY
NA	TRBJ2-6	TRBV9	ASSAGPLAWANVLT
NA	TRBJ1-2	TRBV2	ASSELTGYGYT
NA	TRBJ2-2	TRBV10-2	ASRLLVGGGELF
TRBD1	TRBJ1-2	TRBV6-6	ASSPVGQGYYGYT
TRBD1	TRBJ2-3	TRBV6-1	ASRDRGLVDTQY
TRBD1	TRBJ2-1	TRBV29-1	SVDLTGTDTYNEQF
TRBD1	TRBJ2-5	TRBV7-2	ASSLDRAQETQY
NA	TRBJ1-2	TRBV6-4	ASSSTGGGYT
NA	TRBJ2-5	TRBV11-1	ASSHEGGGAPQETQY
NA	TRBJ1-5	TRBV15	ATSPGSYYSNQPQH
TRBD1	TRBJ2-7	TRBV27	ASRRAQGNEQY
TRBD1	TRBJ2-7	TRBV10-3	AIRPGQGIREQY
NA	TRBJ1-1	TRBV27	ASTPGGAVIAEAF
NA	TRBJ1-1	TRBV5-1	ASSLSRMNTEAF
NA	TRBJ2-2	TRBV2	ASRGGTTNTGELF
TRBD1	TRBJ2-7	TRBV19	ASSIGTGGYEQY